A single sample gave rise to the 21 T cell receptor beta chains below, sequenced in a study of graft-versus-host responses after intestinal transplantation. Some clones are missing from TCRdb's copy, which holds only in-frame ones; the method was immunoSEQ multiplex PCR. The sample contains about 36,000 clones, approximately 94% of which appear only once. These receptors lack a known antigen. The material was unstimulated CD4+ T cells sorted from spleen or lymph node cells, obtained before transplant. These receptors all stem from a human donor who was the organ donor for an intestinal transplant.

The V and J genes are TRBV20-1 and TRBJ2-7, with a possible D match to TRBD1 (5 bases). This CDR3 is 11 amino acids long. Germline V CDR1 and CDR2: DFQATT, SNEGSKA (reference sequence). Trimming took 3 bases from V and 3 from J, leaving 6 bases between them. The CDR3 here is CSASDSYEQYF. The CDR3 bases are TGCAGTGCTAGTGACAGCTACGAGCAGTACTTC.

This CDR3 reads CASSVRDGSPETQYF. The CDR3, as DNA: TGTGCCAGCAGCGTCCGGGACGGGAGCCCAGAGACCCAGTACTTC. This chain connects TRBV11-2 to TRBJ2-5; maybe TRBD2 (6 bases). The CDR3 extends over 15 amino acids. Germline values: CDR1 SGHAT, CDR2 FQNNGV. With 5 bases removed from V and 4 bases from J, the gap between germline ends came to 17 bases.

The rearrangement links TRBV5-4 to TRBJ1-6, with D possibly TRBD1 on 6 matching bases. CDR3 size: 15 residues. V shed 3 bases and J shed 8 bases, with 15 bases lying between them. CDR1 is SGHNT, CDR2 YYREEE, per germline (reference sequence). The CDR3 spells CASSWGTSGDSPLHF. CDR3 nucleotide sequence: TGTGCCAGCAGCTGGGGGACAAGTGGGGATTCACCCCTCCACTTT.

Turning to this clone: Other DNA sequences in this specimen translate into the identical CDR3. The chain has TRBV9 and TRBJ2-3; TRBD2 might be the D (5 bases). Germline loops: CDR1 SGDLS, CDR2 YYNGEE. V was trimmed by 5 bases and J by 1 base, leaving 8 bases between them. This CDR3 is built from 13 residues. CDR3 sequence reads: CASSVGGTDTQYF. The CDR3 DNA follows: TGTGCCAGCAGTGTCGGGGGCACAGATACGCAGTATTTT.

V gene TRBV28 combines with J gene TRBJ2-3; D is unresolved. The CDR3 spans 13 residues. With 4 bases removed from V and 2 bases from J, the gap between germline ends came to 7 bases. Germline CDR1 is MDHEN and CDR2 is SYDVKM. CDR3 DNA: TGTGCCAGCAGTTCCCAGAACACAGATACGCAGTATTTT. The encoded protein is CASSSQNTDTQYF.

The genes are TRBV14 and TRBJ1-2, with 7 bases fitting TRBD1. Germline V lookup: CDR1 SGHDN, CDR2 FVKESK. The CDR3 covers 18 residues. V dropped 4 bases and J dropped 4; count of bases not matched to a gene: 18. The CDR3 DNA sequence: TGTGCCAGCAGCCCTTCGGTCGGGGCCCTGGACAGGATCTATGGCTACACCTTC. This sequence encodes CASSPSVGALDRIYGYTF.

This clone was seen once. The J gene is TRBJ2-5, the V gene TRBV4-2, with 10 bases aligning to TRBD2. The junction had 10 bases not matched to a gene; V was cut back by 1 base and J by 5 bases. The CDR3 consists of 17 residues. CDR1 is LGHNA and CDR2 is YNFKEQ in the germline V gene. The CDR3 sequence: CASSQAPVVAGGETQYF. For the CDR3, the DNA is TGTGCCAGCAGCCAAGCCCCGGTTGTAGCGGGGGGTGAGACCCAGTACTTC.

The chain uses TRBV4-3 and TRBJ1-3; TRBD1 is a possible D gene (6 bases). V lost 1 base and J 5 bases, leaving 9 bases between the germline ends. The CDR3 is 14 amino acids. Germline CDR1 and CDR2: LGHNA and YSLEER. This CDR3 reads CASSQGDIRNTIYF. For the CDR3, the DNA is TGCGCCAGCAGCCAAGGGGACATTAGAAACACCATATATTTT.

The chain combines TRBV7-2 with TRBJ1-1, with TRBD1 identical over 7 bases. The CDR3 runs to 12 residues. With V trimmed by 0 bases and J by 12 bases, 4 bases remained unmatched. Germline lookup yields CDR1 SGHTA and CDR2 FQGNSA. Here the CDR3 DNA reads TGTGCCAGCAGCTTAGCTCCGGGACAGACTTTCTTT. It encodes CASSLAPGQTFF.

The CDR3, as DNA: TGTGCCTGGAGTCGGGACAGGGTAGGGACAGATACGCAGTATTTT. Protein sequence: CAWSRDRVGTDTQYF. This chain links TRBV30 with TRBJ2-3; 9 bases map to TRBD1. Germline CDR1 GTSNPN, CDR2 SVGIG (reference sequence). The CDR3 has 15 residues. Trimming cost V 2 bases and J 3 bases; bases outside gene matches: 6.

The V call is TRBV7-9, the J call TRBJ2-7, with TRBD1 identical over 8 bases. V was clipped by 2 bases and J by 3 bases; unmatched bases: 6. Germline lookup yields CDR1 SEHNR and CDR2 FQNEAQ (reference sequence). CDR3 length: 15 amino acids. CDR3: CASSLTGTGLYEQYF. The CDR3 DNA sequence: TGTGCCAGCAGCTTAACCGGGACAGGACTCTACGAGCAGTACTTC. Variable domain in full (rest from reference TRBV7-9 and TRBJ2-7): DTGVSQNPRHKITKRGQNVTFRCDPISEHNRLYWYRQTLGQGPEFLTYFQNEAQLEKSRLLSDRFSAERPKGSFSTLEIQRTEQGDSAMYLCASSLTGTGLYEQYFGPGTRLTVT.

The genes are TRBV4-2 and TRBJ2-5; 9 positions agree with TRBD2. This CDR3 region has 17 residues. J lost 3 bases, V lost 2 bases, and 10 bases had no gene match. Germline V gene lookup returns CDR1 LGHNA and CDR2 YNFKEQ. CDR3 residues: CASSQSGGGAGEETQYF. In DNA, the CDR3 is TGTGCCAGCAGCCAATCCGGCGGGGGGGCGGGAGAAGAGACCCAGTACTTC.

The chain links TRBV7-3 to TRBJ2-1, with D uncertain. Trimming took off 1 base at V and 7 bases at J, with 8 bases between the two ends. In germline, CDR1 is SGHTA, CDR2 FQGTGA. The CDR3 extends over 13 amino acids. The CDR3 reads CASSLMLRNEQFF. CDR3 bases: TGTGCCAGCAGCTTAATGTTGCGTAATGAGCAGTTCTTC.

This chain uses TRBV2 with TRBJ1-5, with 9 bases fitting TRBD1. J was trimmed by 6 bases and V by 1 base; bases with no gene match: 4. Germline V CDR1 and CDR2: SNHLY, FYNNEI. The CDR3 sequence is 15 residues long. Here the CDR3 reads CASSEDRGQGQPQHF. CDR3 nucleotides: TGTGCCAGCAGTGAAGACAGGGGGCAGGGTCAGCCCCAGCATTTT.

The gene calls are TRBV29-1 and TRBJ2-2, with 7 positions matching TRBD1. V lost 5 bases and J lost 0; bases outside the gene matches: 3. From germline, CDR1 is SQVTM and CDR2 ANQGSEA. The CDR3 contains 14 residues. Written as DNA, the CDR3 is TGCAGCGTTTCTCAGGGGGCGAACACCGGGGAGCTGTTTTTT. As protein: CSVSQGANTGELFF.

The chain is built from TRBV29-1 and TRBJ2-1; 11 bases are shared with TRBD2. J lost 1 base, V lost 5 bases, and 4 bases had no gene match. The CDR3 totals 15 residues. Germline V gene sequence: CDR1 SQVTM, CDR2 ANQGSEA. The CDR3 sequence: CSVLLAGGSYNEQFF. Written as DNA, the CDR3 is TGCAGCGTTCTTTTAGCGGGGGGGTCCTACAATGAGCAGTTCTTC.

The V and J genes are TRBV4-3 and TRBJ1-6; D unresolved. V was shortened by 0 bases and J by 0 bases, with 9 bases between the two germline ends. Germline lookup yields CDR1 LGHNA and CDR2 YSLEER. The CDR3 totals 17 residues. The CDR3: CASSQDVVSSYNSPLHF. The CDR3 nucleotides read TGCGCCAGCAGCCAAGATGTAGTGAGCTCCTATAATTCACCCCTCCACTTT.

This chain links TRBV10-3 with TRBJ2-3; a weak D match, TRBD2 (7 bases). This CDR3 has 16 amino acids. V lost 6 bases and J lost 0, with 16 bases in between. Germline V lookup: CDR1 ENHRY, CDR2 SYGVKD. The CDR3 is CAIRTGAGTSTDTQYF. DNA of the CDR3: TGTGCCATCAGGACAGGAGCGGGGACTAGCACAGATACGCAGTATTTT.

This sequence joins TRBV10-3 and TRBJ2-4; tentatively, D is TRBD2 (6 bases). The V end lost 3 bases, the J end lost 0 bases, and 9 bases lay between the germline ends. Germline CDR1 reads ENHRY; CDR2 reads SYGVKD. The CDR3 totals 15 residues. CDR3 in DNA: TGTGCCATCAGTGATAGCGGTCTAGCCAAAAACATTCAGTACTTC. As protein: CAISDSGLAKNIQYF.

V is TRBV19 and J is TRBJ2-3; no definite D call. CDR3 length: 14 residues. Germline assignment: CDR1 LNHDA and CDR2 SQIVND (reference sequence). V was cut by 1 base and J by 0 bases, with 5 bases left in between. CDR3 bases: TGTGCCAGTAGTATAGGATATAGCACAGATACGCAGTATTTT. It translates to CASSIGYSTDTQYF.

The J gene is TRBJ2-1, the V gene TRBV6-5, with 14 bases identical to TRBD2. Germline-derived CDR1 and CDR2 are MNHEY and SVGAGI. The CDR3 sequence is 15 residues long. Trimming at V came to 2 bases and at J to 7 bases, leaving 1 base not matched to a gene. DNA of the CDR3: TGTGCCAGCAGTTACCGGACTAGCGGGGGGAATGAGCAGTTCTTC. The encoded protein is CASSYRTSGGNEQFF.